Each of the 31 T cell receptor beta chains below was sequenced from the same sample in a study of naive and memory T cell subsets (dated by TCRdb to about 2017). Broad study findings and their caveats: A few larger clonotypes were present in naive repertoires, especially CD8 naive repertoires, and these clonotypes were possibly memory cells re-expressing CD45RA.

These TCRs' antigens remain unknown. The library came from UMI-ligation and nested PCR. Sequencing instrument: Illumina MiSeq. An equimolar mix of two oligonucleotides covering both TRBC1 and TRBC2 was used as the beta constant-region primer. Four rounds of PCR, combining the SP2 primer with nested alpha and beta constant-region primers, were used to amplify the ligated cDNA. TCRdb reprocessed the public reads (quality trimming at Q25 with fastp, clone calling with MiXCR) and kept in-frame beta chains. For every CDR3 protein sequence, its rows merge into one entry that carries the most common genes and DNA. The sample data list roughly 140,000 distinct CDR3 sequences, and about a fifth of these were observed just once. The top ten clonotypes cover approximately 0.63% of the sample. What was sequenced was naive CD8+ T cells from blood. The cell subset or site tag for this specimen amounts to: naive T cells, CD45RA high CD27+. The receptors were gathered from a human donor in good health.

This chain uses TRBV7-9 with TRBJ1-1; TRBD1 matches at 11 bases. CDR1 and CDR2 from the germline V gene are SEHNR and FQNEAQ (reference sequence). With 5 bases clipped from V and 3 bases from J, the junction kept 11 bases outside the gene matches. The CDR3 length is 17 residues. The CDR3 region is CASSPWTGGASDTEAFF. The CDR3, as DNA: TGTGCCAGCAGCCCGTGGACAGGGGGCGCATCGGACACTGAAGCTTTCTTT.

This clonotype was picked up a small number of times. V is TRBV29-1 and J is TRBJ2-2; D gene ambiguous. The V gene lost 8 bases and the J gene lost 5 bases, with 9 bases spanning the gap. CDR1 SQVTM and CDR2 ANQGSEA come from the germline V gene. The CDR3 is made up of 11 amino acids. The CDR3, as DNA: TGCAGCTTTCTCAGGACCGGGGAGCTGTTTTTT. This codes for CSFLRTGELFF.

The V call is TRBV4-1, the J call TRBJ1-1; no clear D gene. V lost 1 base to trimming and J lost 5 bases, with 8 bases between them. CDR1 is MGHRA, CDR2 YSYEKL, per germline. CDR3 length: 13 amino acids. In DNA, the CDR3 is TGCGCCAGCAGCCAAGGGGCGGCGACTGAAGCTTTCTTT. Translating gives CASSQGAATEAFF.

The chain combines TRBV28 with TRBJ2-7; 7 bases fit TRBD2. After removal of 7 bases from V and 2 bases from J, the junction contained 5 bases not matched to a gene. CDR1 and CDR2 from the germline V gene are MDHEN and SYDVKM. The CDR3 loop spans 13 amino acids. The chain's CDR3 is CASTPRGAYEQYF. DNA of the CDR3: TGTGCCAGCACCCCCCGGGGGGCCTACGAGCAGTACTTC.

The chain uses TRBV27 and TRBJ2-7; 8 nucleotides agree with TRBD2. With 3 bases clipped from V and 2 bases from J, the junction kept 6 bases outside the gene matches. CDR3 length equals 15 residues. CDR1 is MNHEY and CDR2 is SMNVEV in the germline V gene (reference sequence). In nucleotides, the CDR3 is TGTGCCAGCAGTTTCAGCGGGAGATTACCCTACGAGCAGTACTTC. Translation: CASSFSGRLPYEQYF.

This clonotype was detected ten times or more. V usage is TRBV28 and J usage is TRBJ2-4, with a weak D call TRBD1 (7 bases). There are 14 residues in the CDR3. CDR1 MDHEN and CDR2 SYDVKM come from the germline V gene. CDR3 DNA sequence: TGTGCGGCGGGGACAGAGCTAGCCAAAAACATTCAGTACTTC. This gives the protein CAAGTELAKNIQYF.

This clonotype was seen a few times. The chain combines TRBV6-2 or TRBV6-3 with TRBJ2-7; 8 positions agree with TRBD2. V shed 0 bases and J 1 base; nucleotides not matched to a gene: 14. This CDR3 contains 19 residues. Germline CDR1 is MNHEY and CDR2 is SVGEGT. The CDR3 DNA reads as TGTGCCAGCAGTTACTCCCCTGGACTGACTAGCGTTTTATCCTACGAGCAGTACTTC. It is translated as CASSYSPGLTSVLSYEQYF.

The chain links TRBV12-3 or TRBV12-4 to TRBJ2-3; 11 bases line up with TRBD2. The CDR3 contains 15 residues. V lost 6 bases and J lost 6; bases outside the gene matches: 8. This CDR3 is CASSPIAGGRDTQYF. In DNA, the CDR3 is TGTGCCAGCAGCCCTATAGCGGGAGGGCGGGATACGCAGTATTTT.

The chain employs TRBV9 and TRBJ2-1; possibly TRBD2 for D (6 bases). The CDR3 contains 15 residues. CDR1 is SGDLS, CDR2 YYNGEE, per germline. Trimming stripped 2 bases from V and 9 bases from J, with 18 bases between. CDR3 loop: CASSVGGTTVTEQFF. CDR3 in DNA: TGTGCCAGCAGCGTCGGAGGGACGACAGTTACTGAGCAGTTCTTC.

This clonotype occurred a few times. The chain recombines TRBV6-5 with TRBJ1-2, with D hard to call. CDR1 and CDR2 from the germline V gene are MNHEY and SVGAGI. The CDR3 covers 15 residues. V lost 6 bases to trimming and J lost 4 bases, with 18 bases between them. Written as DNA, the CDR3 is TGTGCCAGCAGCTCCCGGGCAGCCTCTCCCTATGGCTACACCTTC. It is translated as CASSSRAASPYGYTF.

There are a few counts of this clonotype. The chain couples TRBV27 to TRBJ2-3, with D perhaps TRBD2 (5 bases). V shed 5 bases and J shed 2 bases, with 8 bases lying between them. CDR1 MNHEY and CDR2 SMNVEV come from the germline V gene (reference sequence). The CDR3 contains 13 residues. CDR3 sequence reads: CASSTGDTDTQYF. CDR3 nucleotide sequence: TGTGCCAGCAGTACCGGGGACACAGATACGCAGTATTTT.

The chain is built from TRBV3-1 and TRBJ2-2, with a possible D match to TRBD1 (6 bases). CDR3 length: 16 amino acids. V was cut by 1 base and J by 2 bases, with 11 bases left in between. Germline V gene data show CDR1 as LGHDT and CDR2 as YNNKEL (reference sequence). In nucleotides, the CDR3 is TGTGCCAGCAGCCAAGTGGACAGTATCAACACCGGGGAGCTGTTTTTT. Translating it yields CASSQVDSINTGELFF.

In this sample, this clonotype turned up a few times. The chain recombines TRBV19 with TRBJ2-2; 10 bases line up with TRBD2. The CDR3 is 13 residues long. Germline V gene data show CDR1 as LNHDA and CDR2 as SQIVND (reference sequence). Trimming removed 6 bases from V and 6 bases from J; junction bases left unmatched: 1. The CDR3 region is CASRTSGPGELFF. CDR3 nucleotide sequence: TGTGCCAGTAGGACTAGCGGGCCCGGGGAGCTGTTTTTT.

This clonotype was picked up a small number of times. The J gene is TRBJ1-4, the V gene TRBV4-1, with 8 bases identical to TRBD1. With 1 base clipped from V and 4 bases from J, the junction kept 5 bases outside the gene matches. This CDR3 region has 16 residues. CDR1 and CDR2 from the germline V gene are MGHRA and YSYEKL. The CDR3 DNA follows: TGCGCCAGCAGCCAAGTTGGGACAGGCCGTAATGAAAAACTGTTTTTT. Translated: CASSQVGTGRNEKLFF.

This clonotype appeared many times. J is TRBJ2-1 and V is TRBV2; D is undetermined. Germline CDR1 SNHLY, CDR2 FYNNEI. Trimming shortened V by 4 bases and J by 4 bases, and 11 bases separated the two germline ends. The length of the CDR3 is 14 residues. The CDR3 here is CASSGAELYNEQFF. In nucleotides, the CDR3 is TGTGCCAGCAGTGGCGCAGAACTTTACAATGAGCAGTTCTTC.

This clonotype occurred a few times. The genes are TRBV12-3 or TRBV12-4 and TRBJ2-7; TRBD2 agrees at 7 bases. The CDR3 loop spans 14 amino acids. V lost 0 bases to trimming and J lost 2 bases; unmatched junction nucleotides: 1. In DNA form, the CDR3 reads TGTGCCAGCAGTTTAGCCGGGACTACCTACGAGCAGTACTTC. As protein: CASSLAGTTYEQYF.

This clonotype was seen a handful of times. V gene TRBV7-8 combines with J gene TRBJ2-7; a possible D gene is TRBD2 (6 bases). The CDR3 contains 14 residues. The V end was cut by 3 bases, the J end by 4 bases, with 13 bases between. Germline assignment: CDR1 SGHVS and CDR2 FQNEAQ. For the CDR3, the DNA is TGTGCCAGCAGCTTCTCCGGGACTCGGTACGAGCAGTACTTC. This encodes CASSFSGTRYEQYF.

The chain uses TRBV27 and TRBJ2-7; 7 nucleotides align to TRBD2. Germline trimming cut 2 bases from V and 1 base from J; bases unmatched to any gene: 5. This CDR3 has 15 residues. The germline V gene encodes CDR1 MNHEY and CDR2 SMNVEV (reference sequence). CDR3 sequence reads: CASSLAGDGSYEQYF. Here the CDR3 DNA reads TGTGCCAGCAGTTTAGCGGGGGACGGGTCCTACGAGCAGTACTTC.

V usage is TRBV28 and J usage is TRBJ2-5, with TRBD1 identical over 8 bases. Germline CDR1 reads MDHEN; CDR2 reads SYDVKM. CDR3 size: 14 residues. J lost 5 bases, V lost 4 bases, and 6 bases had no gene match. This chain's CDR3 is CASSSDRGWETQYF. Here the CDR3 DNA reads TGTGCCAGCAGTTCCGACAGGGGATGGGAGACCCAGTACTTC.

This CDR3 is CSASGLESTDTQYF. The CDR3, as DNA: TGCAGTGCTAGTGGGTTGGAAAGCACAGATACGCAGTATTTT. The V and J genes are TRBV20-1 and TRBJ2-3; D gene uncertain. Trimming pared 3 bases from V and 0 bases from J, leaving 10 bases between. CDR1 DFQATT and CDR2 SNEGSKA come from the germline V gene (reference sequence). This CDR3 contains 14 residues.

This sequence joins TRBV29-1 and TRBJ2-5; TRBD1 aligns across 9 bases. CDR1 and CDR2 from the germline V gene are SQVTM and ANQGSEA. V shed 7 bases and J 4 bases; nucleotides not matched to a gene: 10. There are 14 residues in the CDR3. This CDR3 reads CSGAHRDRVETQYF. Here the CDR3 DNA reads TGCAGCGGGGCGCACCGGGACAGGGTAGAGACCCAGTACTTC.

The J gene is TRBJ2-1, the V gene TRBV13, with 7 bases lining up with TRBD1. The germline V gene encodes CDR1 PRHDT and CDR2 FYEKMQ (reference sequence). The J segment lost 4 bases and the V segment lost 5 bases, leaving 11 bases of the junction unmatched. The CDR3 totals 16 residues. The CDR3 sequence is CASSPIGTERYNEQFF. CDR3 bases: TGTGCCAGCAGCCCCATCGGGACAGAAAGATACAATGAGCAGTTCTTC.

The CDR3 DNA follows: TGTGCCAGCAGCGCGGACAGTCTAGTTCACACTGAAGCTTTCTTT. It is translated as CASSADSLVHTEAFF. The rearrangement links TRBV9 to TRBJ1-1; D possibly corresponds to TRBD1 (6 bases). CDR1 is SGDLS, CDR2 YYNGEE, per germline. The CDR3 has 15 residues. The V end lost 3 bases, the J end lost 3 bases, and 15 bases lay between the germline ends.

The sample holds a few counts of this clonotype. The chain carries TRBV10-2 and TRBJ2-2; D is unclear. Per germline, CDR1 WSHSY and CDR2 SAAADI. This CDR3 has 14 amino acids. V dropped 3 bases and J dropped 2 bases, with 7 bases sitting between them. The CDR3 protein is CASSDLGNTGELFF. Written as DNA, the CDR3 is TGCGCCAGCAGTGATTTGGGAAACACCGGGGAGCTGTTTTTT.

Comment on this clonotype: At one of its ends the junction is not consistent with the germline gene, which may arise from a read error. This chain joins TRBV29-1 and TRBJ2-7; D not resolved. The CDR3 covers 12 residues. Germline V gene lookup returns CDR1 SQVTM and CDR2 ANQGSEA. The CDR3 here is CSAVTGTYERYF. In DNA form, the CDR3 reads TGCAGCGCCGTCACCGGCACATACGAGCGGTACTTC.

The gene calls are TRBV7-2 and TRBJ2-6; 7 bases map to TRBD1. There are 15 residues in the CDR3. Germline CDR1 and CDR2: SGHTA and FQGNSA. The V gene end was trimmed by 5 bases and the J gene end by 4 bases; junction bases not matched to a gene: 5. CDR3 protein: CASSQTGLGANVLTF. CDR3 in DNA: TGTGCCAGCAGCCAGACAGGGTTGGGGGCCAACGTCCTGACTTTC.

This clonotype was counted a few times. This chain uses TRBV12-3 or TRBV12-4 with TRBJ2-1, with D hard to call. Trimming shortened V by 4 bases and J by 9 bases, and 7 bases separated the two germline ends. The CDR3 contains 11 residues. The CDR3 here is CASSWGGEQFF. In DNA form, the CDR3 reads TGTGCCAGCAGTTGGGGTGGTGAGCAGTTCTTC.

The V gene is TRBV29-1, the J gene TRBJ2-1; 7 bases are a match to TRBD2. Germline assignment: CDR1 SQVTM and CDR2 ANQGSEA. CDR3 length: 13 amino acids. Trimming at V came to 5 bases and at J to 9 bases, leaving 10 bases not matched to a gene. CDR3 region: CSVLSAGAAEQFF. CDR3 bases: TGCAGCGTTCTGAGTGCGGGAGCGGCTGAGCAGTTCTTC.

This clonotype appeared once. With a much larger clone just one base away, this may be a read error. Since the CDR3 does not end with the conserved phenylalanine or tryptophan, this likely comes from a read error. The chain combines TRBV28 with TRBJ1-5; D may be TRBD1 (5 bases). This CDR3 is built from 14 residues. Germline values: CDR1 MDHEN, CDR2 SYDVKM. V was trimmed by 3 bases and J by 4 bases, leaving 10 bases between them. CDR3 protein: CASSLRGGNQPQHS. The CDR3 nucleotides are TGTGCCAGCAGTTTGAGGGGAGGAAATCAGCCCCAGCATTCT.

This clonotype has more than one count but fewer than ten. The chain combines TRBV28 with TRBJ1-1; D call uncertain. This CDR3 region has 15 residues. Germline values: CDR1 MDHEN, CDR2 SYDVKM. Between the trimmed V and J ends, which lost 0 bases and 1 base, there was a span of 9 bases. This CDR3 is CASSLWRSKNTEAFF. For the CDR3, the DNA is TGTGCCAGCAGTTTATGGCGGAGCAAGAACACTGAAGCTTTCTTT.

The chain is built from TRBV3-1 and TRBJ1-3, with TRBD1 as a possible D gene (5 bases). This CDR3 region has 15 residues. Germline CDR1 and CDR2: LGHDT and YNNKEL (reference sequence). Trimming took off 0 bases at V and 3 bases at J, with 9 bases between the two ends. The DNA of the CDR3 is TGTGCCAGCAGCCAAGATCCGAGGGGTGGAAACACCATATATTTT. This translates into CASSQDPRGGNTIYF.